This T cell receptor (beta chain) was observed in a study of OX40 agonist ivuxolimab in advanced cancers. For the study at large: Administration of intravenous ivuxolimab to patients occurred every 2 weeks at 0.01 to 10 mg/kg. Two cutaneous melanoma patients and one hepatocellular carcinoma patient, three in all, had partial responses.

Germline V gene lookup returns CDR1 SGHTS and CDR2 YDEGEE. The CDR3 is 14 residues long. With 0 bases removed from V and 1 base from J, the gap between germline ends came to 8 bases. Points from the study as a whole: Fewer expanded clones were found on average in CD4+ than in CD8+ T cells.

A note on this clone: The target antigen is unknown.

Libraries were prepared by immunoSEQ multiplex PCR; TCRdb keeps only in-frame clonotypes and omits some of them. Of 75,000 to 80,000 clones listed, about 94% are singletons. The rearrangement joins TRBV5-8 to TRBJ2-7; D is unresolved. The specimen was CD4+ or CD8+ T cells sorted from blood, collected in a trial of the OX40 agonist ivuxolimab. The receptor's source is an adult with an advanced solid tumor such as melanoma, head and neck, liver or kidney cancer. The CDR3 sequence: CASSLDFRSYEQYF. In DNA, the CDR3 is TGTGCCAGCAGCTTGGACTTCCGGTCCTACGAGCAGTACTTC. The entire variable domain, with the rest obtained from reference TRBV5-8 and TRBJ2-7, is as follows: EAGVTQSPTHLIKTRGQQATLRCSPISGHTSVYWYQQALGLGLQFLLWYDEGEERNRGNFPPRFSGRQFPNYSSELNVNALELEDSALYLCASSLDFRSYEQYFGPGTRLTVT.